This is a list of T cell receptor beta chains from one sample in a study of cytomegalovirus exposure and HLA in healthy donors. The repertoire was sequenced with immunoSEQ multiplex PCR; TCRdb's copy has only in-frame clones and lacks some. Altogether more than 75,000 clones are present, just under 95% being singletons, with the ten largest covering approximately 0.7%. Sequencing was performed on PBMCs. Source of these receptors: a young man in good health and CMV-seronegative. Each CDR3 is given with its conserved first and last residue. A D gene is named only where the DNA matches it firmly. Expanded clones get a size class; other rows say once, few or many, or leave the size out.

TRBV27	TRBD1	few	TRBJ1-2	CASSFATGGSYGYTF	TGTGCCAGCAGTTTTGCGACAGGGGGTTCCTATGGCTACACCTTC
TRBV30	TRBD1	NA	TRBJ1-4	CAWSETGRRTNEKLFF	TGTGCCTGGAGTGAGACAGGGCGGAGGACTAATGAAAAACTGTTTTTT
TRBV6-5	NA	NA	TRBJ2-4	CASSYSTRGGKNIQYF	TGTGCCAGCAGTTACTCGACGCGGGGAGGCAAAAACATTCAGTACTTC
TRBV6-4	NA	once	TRBJ1-4	CASRKGLGGDEKLFF	TGTGCCAGCAGAAAGGGACTGGGGGGAGATGAAAAACTGTTTTTT
TRBV28	NA	NA	TRBJ1-2	CASRNGQLQANYGYTF	TGTGCCAGCAGAAATGGACAGCTCCAAGCTAACTATGGCTACACCTTC
TRBV10-2	TRBD1	once	TRBJ1-6	CASRAGGLPEGSPLHF	TGCGCCAGCAGGGCAGGGGGCCTCCCAGAGGGGTCACCCCTCCACTTT
TRBV25-1	TRBD1	NA	TRBJ2-7	CASSEGQGPYEQYF	TGTGCCAGCAGTGAAGGACAGGGCCCCTACGAGCAGTACTTC
TRBV11-3	NA	NA	TRBJ1-6	CASSLDRYSPLHF	TGTGCCAGCAGCTTAGATCGTTATTCACCCCTCCACTTT
TRBV11-2	TRBD1	NA	TRBJ2-7	CASRQNRGHYEQYF	TGTGCCAGCAGGCAAAACAGGGGGCACTACGAGCAGTACTTC
TRBV18	TRBD2	NA	TRBJ2-3	CASSRAGDADTQYF	TGTGCCAGCTCACGGGCGGGAGACGCAGATACGCAGTATTTT
TRBV4-1	TRBD2	NA	TRBJ2-7	CASRATSGSPSEQYF	TGCGCCAGCAGAGCTACCAGCGGGAGTCCCTCCGAGCAGTACTTC
TRBV28	NA	NA	TRBJ1-1	CASSPGGWTEAFF	TGTGCCAGCAGTCCTGGAGGGTGGACTGAAGCTTTCTTT
TRBV7-9	NA	NA	TRBJ2-1	CASSLRELNNEQFF	TGTGCCAGCAGCCTCCGGGAGTTGAACAATGAGCAGTTCTTC
TRBV6-6	TRBD2	NA	TRBJ2-7	CASSYLGLAVSEQYF	TGTGCCAGCAGTTATCTAGGACTAGCTGTATCCGAGCAGTACTTC
TRBV9	TRBD2	NA	TRBJ2-3	CASSGGGTSTDTQYF	TGTGCCAGCAGCGGCGGGGGGACTAGCACAGATACGCAGTATTTT
TRBV5-4	NA	once	TRBJ2-5	CASSFVGSGQETQYF	TGTGCCAGCAGCTTTGTCGGGAGCGGACAAGAGACCCAGTACTTC
TRBV27	TRBD2	NA	TRBJ2-2	CASSLAGGTGELFF	TGTGCCAGCAGCCTAGCGGGAGGTACCGGGGAGCTGTTTTTT
TRBV2	NA	once	TRBJ1-3	CASRGQLSGNTIYF	TGTGCCAGCAGAGGACAGCTCTCTGGAAACACCATATATTTT
TRBV13	TRBD2	NA	TRBJ2-2	CASSLLAGNQRNTGELFF	TGTGCCAGCAGCTTACTAGCGGGGAATCAGAGGAACACCGGGGAGCTGTTTTTT
TRBV9	NA	NA	TRBJ1-1	CASSTEARSTEAFF	TGTGCCAGCAGCACGGAGGCCCGAAGCACTGAAGCTTTCTTT
TRBV7-9	NA	NA	TRBJ2-7	CASMLRESYEQYF	TGTGCCAGCATGCTCAGGGAATCCTACGAGCAGTACTTC
TRBV6-5	NA	NA	TRBJ1-5	CASTPGGGRNQPQHF	TGTGCCAGCACCCCCGGGGGGGGCCGCAATCAGCCCCAGCATTTT
TRBV10-1	TRBD2	NA	TRBJ2-1	CASSETLAGGPGQFF	TGCGCCAGCAGTGAGACCCTAGCGGGGGGGCCTGGACAGTTCTTC